The clone carrying this T cell receptor (beta chain) was counted between two and nine times. The target antigen is unknown. The data were taken from a study of cytomegalovirus exposure and HLA in healthy donors. Study as a whole: About 85 million unique TCR sequences came from HLA-typed donors in an early release. Study-wide findings and caveats: In a later analysis, a genetic analysis reported fewer productive-TCR N-insertions in an Asian-associated ancestry cluster than the cohort average.

The V end was cut by 7 bases, the J end by 8 bases, with 8 bases between. CDR1 and CDR2 (germline): DFQATT, SNEGSKA (reference sequence). This CDR3 is 9 amino acids long. The PCR had 60 Vbeta and 13 Jbeta primers. Sequenced by immunoSEQ multiplex PCR; TCRdb stores in-frame clones only, minus some. In the table there are about 190,000 clones, about 12% of which are singletons. Healthy people donating bone marrow made up the donors. The chain recombines TRBV20-1 with TRBJ1-1; D may be TRBD1 (5 bases). The receptor's source is a man over 45 in good health and CMV-seropositive. The sample taken for sequencing was PBMCs. The CDR3 coding sequence is TGCAGTGGGGGCCGAGAAGCTTTCTTT. Its protein is CSGGREAFF.